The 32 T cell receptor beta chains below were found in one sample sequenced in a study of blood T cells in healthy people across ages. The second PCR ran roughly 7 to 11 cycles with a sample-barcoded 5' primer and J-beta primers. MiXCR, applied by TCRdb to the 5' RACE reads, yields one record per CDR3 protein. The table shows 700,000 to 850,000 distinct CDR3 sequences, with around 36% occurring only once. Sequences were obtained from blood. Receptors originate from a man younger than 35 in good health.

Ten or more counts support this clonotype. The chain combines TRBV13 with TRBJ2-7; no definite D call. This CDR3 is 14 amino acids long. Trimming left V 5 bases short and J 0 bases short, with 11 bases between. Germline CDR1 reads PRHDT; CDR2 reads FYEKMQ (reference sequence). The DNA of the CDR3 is TGTGCCAGCAGCCCAAGGTACGGCTCCTACGAGCAGTACTTC. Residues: CASSPRYGSYEQYF.

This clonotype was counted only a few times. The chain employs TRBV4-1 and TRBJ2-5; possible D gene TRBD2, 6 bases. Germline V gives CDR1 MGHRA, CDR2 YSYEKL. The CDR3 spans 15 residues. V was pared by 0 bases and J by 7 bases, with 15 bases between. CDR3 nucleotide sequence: TGCGCCAGCAGCCAAGATCGAGGAGCCGGGGGGACCCAGTACTTC. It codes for CASSQDRGAGGTQYF.

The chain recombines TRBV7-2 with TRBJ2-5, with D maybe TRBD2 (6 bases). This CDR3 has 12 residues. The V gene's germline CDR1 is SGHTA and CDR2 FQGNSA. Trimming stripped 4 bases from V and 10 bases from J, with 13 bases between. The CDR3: CASSYQEGLQYF. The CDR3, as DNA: TGTGCCAGCAGCTATCAGGAGGGGCTCCAGTACTTC.

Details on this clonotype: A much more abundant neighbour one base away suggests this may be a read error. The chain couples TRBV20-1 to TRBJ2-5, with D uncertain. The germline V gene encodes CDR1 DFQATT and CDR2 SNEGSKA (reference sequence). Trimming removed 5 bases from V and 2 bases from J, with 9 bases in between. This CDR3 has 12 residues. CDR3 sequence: CSADVRQETQYF. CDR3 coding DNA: TGCAGTGCTGACGTGCGGCAAGAGACCCAGTACTTC.

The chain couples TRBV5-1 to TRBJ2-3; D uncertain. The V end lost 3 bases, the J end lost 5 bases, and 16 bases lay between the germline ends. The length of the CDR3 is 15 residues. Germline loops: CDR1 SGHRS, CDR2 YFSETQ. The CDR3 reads CASSWASTRRDTQYF. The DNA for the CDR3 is TGCGCCAGCAGCTGGGCTTCAACCAGGAGAGATACGCAGTATTTT. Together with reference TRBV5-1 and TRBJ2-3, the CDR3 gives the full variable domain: KAGVTQTPRYLIKTRGQQVTLSCSPISGHRSVSWYQQTPGQGLQFLFEYFSETQRNKGNFPGRFSGRQFSNSRSEMNVSTLELGDSALYLCASSWASTRRDTQYFGPGTRLTVL.

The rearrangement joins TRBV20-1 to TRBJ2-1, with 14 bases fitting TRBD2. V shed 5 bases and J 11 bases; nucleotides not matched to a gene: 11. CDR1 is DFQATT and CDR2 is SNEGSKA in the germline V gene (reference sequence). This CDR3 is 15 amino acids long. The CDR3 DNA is TGCAGTGCTGAAGAACCGGGACTAGCGGGAGAAAAGCAGTTCTTC. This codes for CSAEEPGLAGEKQFF.

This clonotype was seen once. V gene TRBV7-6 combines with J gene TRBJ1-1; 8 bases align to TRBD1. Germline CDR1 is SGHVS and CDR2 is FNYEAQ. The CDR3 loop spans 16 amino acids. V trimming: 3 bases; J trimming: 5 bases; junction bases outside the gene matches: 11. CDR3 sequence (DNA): TGTGCCAGCAGCTTTGGACAGGGCCCAGGAGATACTGAAGCTTTCTTT. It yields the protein CASSFGQGPGDTEAFF.

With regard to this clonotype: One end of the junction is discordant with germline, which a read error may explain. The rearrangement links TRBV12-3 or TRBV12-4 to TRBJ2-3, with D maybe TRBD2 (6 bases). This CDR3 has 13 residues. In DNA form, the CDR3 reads TGTGCCAGCAGTTTGCCGGGAGCAGATGCGCAGTATTTT. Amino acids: CASSLPGADAQYF.

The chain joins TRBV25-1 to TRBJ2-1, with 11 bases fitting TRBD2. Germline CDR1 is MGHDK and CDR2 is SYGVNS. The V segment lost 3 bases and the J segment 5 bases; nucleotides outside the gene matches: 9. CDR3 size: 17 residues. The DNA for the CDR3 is TGTGCCAGCAGTGAGTGGGGTTTGGGACTAGCGGACAATGAGCAGTTCTTC. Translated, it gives CASSEWGLGLADNEQFF.

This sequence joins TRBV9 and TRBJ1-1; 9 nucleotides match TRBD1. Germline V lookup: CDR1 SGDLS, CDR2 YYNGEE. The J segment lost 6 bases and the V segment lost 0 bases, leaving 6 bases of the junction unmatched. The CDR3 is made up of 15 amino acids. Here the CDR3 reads CASSVDGTGFAEAFF. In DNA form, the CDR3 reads TGTGCCAGCAGCGTAGATGGGACAGGGTTCGCTGAAGCTTTCTTT.

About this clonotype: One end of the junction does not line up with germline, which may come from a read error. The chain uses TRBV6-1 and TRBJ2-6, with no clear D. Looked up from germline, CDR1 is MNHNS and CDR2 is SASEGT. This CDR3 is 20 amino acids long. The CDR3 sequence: CAGKTYATGGPSSEANVLTF. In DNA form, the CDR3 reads TGTGCCGGCAAAACCTACGCCACGGGTGGGCCCTCCTCTGAGGCCAACGTCCTGACTTTC.

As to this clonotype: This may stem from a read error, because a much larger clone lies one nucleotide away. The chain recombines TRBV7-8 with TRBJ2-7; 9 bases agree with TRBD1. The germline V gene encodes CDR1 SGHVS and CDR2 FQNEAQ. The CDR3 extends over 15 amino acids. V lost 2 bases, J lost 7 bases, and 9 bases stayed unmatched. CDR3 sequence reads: CASSLPGQGYNEQYF. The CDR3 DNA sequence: TGTGCCAGCAGCTTACCGGGACAGGGATACAATGAGCAGTACTTC.

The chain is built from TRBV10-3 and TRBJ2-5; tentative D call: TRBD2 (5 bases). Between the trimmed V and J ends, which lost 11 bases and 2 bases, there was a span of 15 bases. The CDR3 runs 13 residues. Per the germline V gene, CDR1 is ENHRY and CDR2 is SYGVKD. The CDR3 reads CAGSRTGQETQYF. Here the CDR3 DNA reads TGTGCCGGGTCACGGACGGGGCAAGAGACCCAGTACTTC.

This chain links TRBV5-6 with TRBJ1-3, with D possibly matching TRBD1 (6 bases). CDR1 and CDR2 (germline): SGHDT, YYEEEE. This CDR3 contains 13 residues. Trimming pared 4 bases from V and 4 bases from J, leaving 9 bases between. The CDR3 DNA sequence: TGTGCCAGCAGCCCACAGGGAGGAAACACCATATATTTT. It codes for CASSPQGGNTIYF.

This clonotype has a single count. The DNA of the CDR3 is TGTGCCAGCAGTTTACCTCGGGGTAGCGGCCATGAGCAGTACTTC. The encoded protein is CASSLPRGSGHEQYF. The rearrangement joins TRBV12-3 or TRBV12-4 to TRBJ2-5; D possibly corresponds to TRBD2 (6 bases). The CDR3 covers 15 residues. V was cut by 2 bases and J by 11 bases, with 21 bases left in between.

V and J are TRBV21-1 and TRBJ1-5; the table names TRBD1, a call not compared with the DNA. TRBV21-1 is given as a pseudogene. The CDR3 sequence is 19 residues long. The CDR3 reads CASSPQRPPRQGSNQPQHF. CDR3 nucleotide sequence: TGTGCCAGCAGCCCCCAGAGGCCCCCTCGACAGGGGAGCAATCAGCCCCAGCATTTT.

The CDR3 sequence: CASSTDRKNNSPLHF. CDR3 DNA sequence: TGTGCCAGCAGCACGGACAGGAAAAATAATTCACCCCTCCACTTT. The chain has TRBV28 and TRBJ1-6, with 7 bases aligning to TRBD1. V shed 6 bases, J shed 5 bases, and the junction held 7 bases outside the gene matches. CDR1 is MDHEN and CDR2 is SYDVKM in the germline V gene. This CDR3 has 15 amino acids. Complete variable domain (other parts from reference TRBV28 and TRBJ1-6): DVKVTQSSRYLVKRTGEKVFLECVQDMDHENMFWYRQDPGLGLRLIYFSYDVKMKEKGDIPEGYSVSREKKERFSLILESASTNQTSMYLCASSTDRKNNSPLHFGNGTRLTVT.

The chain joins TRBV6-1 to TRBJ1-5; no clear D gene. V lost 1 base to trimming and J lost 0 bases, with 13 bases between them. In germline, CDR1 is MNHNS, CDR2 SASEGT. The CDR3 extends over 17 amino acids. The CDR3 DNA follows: TGTGCCAGCAGTGAAGAAATCGAGAGCTATAGCAATCAGCCCCAGCATTTT. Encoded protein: CASSEEIESYSNQPQHF.

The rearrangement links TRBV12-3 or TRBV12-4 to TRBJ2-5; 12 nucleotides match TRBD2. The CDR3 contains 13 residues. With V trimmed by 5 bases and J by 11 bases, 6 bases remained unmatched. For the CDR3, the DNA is TGTGCCAGCAGTGCAGGACTAGCGGGGCAGCAGTACTTC. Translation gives CASSAGLAGQQYF.

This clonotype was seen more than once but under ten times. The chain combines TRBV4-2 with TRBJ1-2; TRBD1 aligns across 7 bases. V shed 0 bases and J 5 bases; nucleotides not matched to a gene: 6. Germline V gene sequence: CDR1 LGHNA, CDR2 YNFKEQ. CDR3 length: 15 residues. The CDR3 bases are TGTGCCAGCAGCCAAGATTTAAGGGGGCTGTATGGCTACACCTTC. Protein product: CASSQDLRGLYGYTF.

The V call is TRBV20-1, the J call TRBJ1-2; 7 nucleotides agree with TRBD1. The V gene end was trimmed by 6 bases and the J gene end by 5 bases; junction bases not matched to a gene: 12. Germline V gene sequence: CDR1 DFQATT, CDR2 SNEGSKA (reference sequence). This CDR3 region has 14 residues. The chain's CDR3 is CSAPGARGSYGYTF. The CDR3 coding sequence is TGCAGTGCCCCTGGGGCCAGGGGGAGTTATGGCTACACCTTC.

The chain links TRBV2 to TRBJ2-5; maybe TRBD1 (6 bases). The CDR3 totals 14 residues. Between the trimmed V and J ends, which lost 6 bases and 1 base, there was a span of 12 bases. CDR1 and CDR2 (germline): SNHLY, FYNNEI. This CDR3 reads CASRLQGIQETQYF. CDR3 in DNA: TGTGCCAGCAGACTACAGGGTATCCAAGAGACCCAGTACTTC.

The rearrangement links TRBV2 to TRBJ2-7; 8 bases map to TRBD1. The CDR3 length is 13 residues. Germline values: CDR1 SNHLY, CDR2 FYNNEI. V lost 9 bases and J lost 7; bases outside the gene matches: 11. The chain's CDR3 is CARQQDRAEEQYF. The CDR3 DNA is TGTGCCAGGCAACAGGACAGGGCTGAAGAGCAGTACTTC. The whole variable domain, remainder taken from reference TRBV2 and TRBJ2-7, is EPEVTQTPSHQVTQMGQEVILRCVPISNHLYFYWYRQILGQKVEFLVSFYNNEISEKSEIFDDQFSVERPDGSNFTLKIRSTKLEDSAMYFCARQQDRAEEQYFGPGTRLTVT.

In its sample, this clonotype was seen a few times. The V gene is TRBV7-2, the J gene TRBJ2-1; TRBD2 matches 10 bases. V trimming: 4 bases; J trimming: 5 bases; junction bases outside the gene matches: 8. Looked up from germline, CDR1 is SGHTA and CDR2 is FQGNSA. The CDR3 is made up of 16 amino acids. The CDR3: CASSSWGTSANNEQFF. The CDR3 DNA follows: TGTGCCAGCAGCTCTTGGGGGACTAGCGCGAACAATGAGCAGTTCTTC.

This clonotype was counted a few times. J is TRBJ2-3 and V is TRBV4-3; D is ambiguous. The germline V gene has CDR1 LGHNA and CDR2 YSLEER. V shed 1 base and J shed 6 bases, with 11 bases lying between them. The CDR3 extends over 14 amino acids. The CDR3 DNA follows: TGCGCCAGCAGCCAAGGAGGTCTCGGGGATACGCAGTATTTT. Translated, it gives CASSQGGLGDTQYF.

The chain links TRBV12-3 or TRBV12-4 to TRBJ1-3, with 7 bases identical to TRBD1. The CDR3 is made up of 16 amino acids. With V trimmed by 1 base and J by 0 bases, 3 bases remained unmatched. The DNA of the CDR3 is TGTGCCAGCAGTTTAGGGTGGGACAGCTCTGGAAACACCATATATTTT. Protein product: CASSLGWDSSGNTIYF.

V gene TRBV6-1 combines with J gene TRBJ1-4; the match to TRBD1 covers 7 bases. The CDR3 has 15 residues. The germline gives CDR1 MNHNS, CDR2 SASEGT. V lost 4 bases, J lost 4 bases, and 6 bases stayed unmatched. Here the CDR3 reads CASSVRQGVNEKLFF. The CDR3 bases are TGTGCCAGCAGTGTACGCCAGGGGGTTAATGAAAAACTGTTTTTT.

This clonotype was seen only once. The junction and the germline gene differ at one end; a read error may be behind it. CDR3: CASNQPGRVGADTQYF. In DNA form, the CDR3 reads TGTGCCAGCAACCAACCCGGGAGGGTGGGGGCAGATACGCAGTATTTT. The chain joins TRBV14 to TRBJ2-3; 8 bases match TRBD2. Germline-derived CDR1 and CDR2 are SGHDN and FVKESK. The CDR3 contains 16 residues.

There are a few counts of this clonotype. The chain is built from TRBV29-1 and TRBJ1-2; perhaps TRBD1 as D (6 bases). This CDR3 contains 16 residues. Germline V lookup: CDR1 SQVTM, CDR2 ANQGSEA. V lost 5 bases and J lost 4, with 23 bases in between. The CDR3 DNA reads TGCAGCGTTTTTCATACCCGGGACACGCTGCGCTATGGCTACACCTTC. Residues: CSVFHTRDTLRYGYTF.

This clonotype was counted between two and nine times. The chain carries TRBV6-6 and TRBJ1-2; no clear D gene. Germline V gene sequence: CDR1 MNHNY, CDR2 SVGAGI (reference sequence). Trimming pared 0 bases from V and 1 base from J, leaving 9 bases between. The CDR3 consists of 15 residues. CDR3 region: CASSYSPEHNYGYTF. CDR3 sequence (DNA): TGTGCCAGCAGTTACTCGCCCGAGCATAACTATGGCTACACCTTC.

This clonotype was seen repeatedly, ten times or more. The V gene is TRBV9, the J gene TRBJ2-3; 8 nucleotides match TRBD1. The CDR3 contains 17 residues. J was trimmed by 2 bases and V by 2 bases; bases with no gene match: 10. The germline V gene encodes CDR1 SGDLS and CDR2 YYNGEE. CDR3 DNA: TGTGCCAGCAGCGTTAGGGGGACAGGCAGGGTCACAGATACGCAGTATTTT. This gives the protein CASSVRGTGRVTDTQYF.

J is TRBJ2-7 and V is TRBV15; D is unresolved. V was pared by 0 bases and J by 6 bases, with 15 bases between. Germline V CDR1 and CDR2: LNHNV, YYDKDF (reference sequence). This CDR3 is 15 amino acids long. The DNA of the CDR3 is TGTGCCACCAGCAGAGATGGCCGGCCAGTAGGCGAGCAGTACTTC. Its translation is CATSRDGRPVGEQYF.